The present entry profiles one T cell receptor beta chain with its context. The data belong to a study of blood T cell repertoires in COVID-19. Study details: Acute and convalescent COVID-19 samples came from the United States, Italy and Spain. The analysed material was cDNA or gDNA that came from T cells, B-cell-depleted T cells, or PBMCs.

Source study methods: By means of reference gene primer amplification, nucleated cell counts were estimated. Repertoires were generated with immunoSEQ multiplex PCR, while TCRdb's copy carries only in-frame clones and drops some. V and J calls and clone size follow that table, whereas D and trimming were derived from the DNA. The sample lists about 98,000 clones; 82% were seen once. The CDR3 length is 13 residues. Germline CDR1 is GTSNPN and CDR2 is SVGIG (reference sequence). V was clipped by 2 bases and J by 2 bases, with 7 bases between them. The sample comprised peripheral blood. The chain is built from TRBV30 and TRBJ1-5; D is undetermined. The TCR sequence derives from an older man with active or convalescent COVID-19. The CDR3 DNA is TGTGCCTGGAGTCCCGGGGGCAATCAGCCCCAGCATTTT. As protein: CAWSPGGNQPQHF.